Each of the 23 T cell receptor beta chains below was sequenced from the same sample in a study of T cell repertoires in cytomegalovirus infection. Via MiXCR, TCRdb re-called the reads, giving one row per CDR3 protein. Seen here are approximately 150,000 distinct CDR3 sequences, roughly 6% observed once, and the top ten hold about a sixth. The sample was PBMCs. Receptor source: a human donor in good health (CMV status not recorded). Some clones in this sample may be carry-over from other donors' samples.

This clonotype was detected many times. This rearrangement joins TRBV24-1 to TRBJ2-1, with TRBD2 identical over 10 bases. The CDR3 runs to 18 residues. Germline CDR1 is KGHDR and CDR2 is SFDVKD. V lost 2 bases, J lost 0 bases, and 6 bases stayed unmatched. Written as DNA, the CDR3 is TGTGCCACCAGTGATTCAGGGACTAGCGTCCGCTCCTACAATGAGCAGTTCTTC. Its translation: CATSDSGTSVRSYNEQFF.

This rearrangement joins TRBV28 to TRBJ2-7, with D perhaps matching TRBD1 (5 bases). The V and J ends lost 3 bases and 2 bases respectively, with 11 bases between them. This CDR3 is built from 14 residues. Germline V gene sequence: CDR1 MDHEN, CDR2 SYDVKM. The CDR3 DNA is TGTGCCAGCAGTTTCCCAGGGTCGGCCTACGAGCAGTACTTC. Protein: CASSFPGSAYEQYF.

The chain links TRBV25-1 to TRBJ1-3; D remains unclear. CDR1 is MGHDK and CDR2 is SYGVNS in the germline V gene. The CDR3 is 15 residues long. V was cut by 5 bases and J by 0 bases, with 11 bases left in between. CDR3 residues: CASSRLGDSGNTIYF. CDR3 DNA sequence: TGTGCCAGCAGTCGGTTAGGCGACTCTGGAAACACCATATATTTT. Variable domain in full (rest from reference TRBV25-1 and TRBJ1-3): EADIYQTPRYLVIGTGKKITLECSQTMGHDKMYWYQQDPGMELHLIHYSYGVNSTEKGDLSSESTVSRIRTEHFPLTLESARPSHTSQYLCASSRLGDSGNTIYFGEGSWLTVV.

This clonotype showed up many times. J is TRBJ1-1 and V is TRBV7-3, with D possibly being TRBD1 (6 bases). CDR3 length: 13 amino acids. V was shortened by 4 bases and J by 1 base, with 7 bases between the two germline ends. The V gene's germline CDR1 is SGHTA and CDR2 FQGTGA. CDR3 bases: TGTGCCAGCAGCTCCAGGGGGAACACTGAAGCTTTCTTT. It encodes CASSSRGNTEAFF.

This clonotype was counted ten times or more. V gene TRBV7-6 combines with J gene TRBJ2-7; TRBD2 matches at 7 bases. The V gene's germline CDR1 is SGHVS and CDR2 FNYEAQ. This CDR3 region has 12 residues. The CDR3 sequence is CAAGPFSYEQYF. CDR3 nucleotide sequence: TGTGCAGCGGGGCCTTTCTCCTACGAGCAGTACTTC.

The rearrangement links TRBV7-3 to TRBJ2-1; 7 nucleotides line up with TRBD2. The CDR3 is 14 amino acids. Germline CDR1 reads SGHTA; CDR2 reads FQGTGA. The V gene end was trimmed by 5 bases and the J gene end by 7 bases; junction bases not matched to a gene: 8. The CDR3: CASSPGLVRNEQFF. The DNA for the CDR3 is TGTGCCAGCAGCCCCGGACTAGTCAGGAATGAGCAGTTCTTC.

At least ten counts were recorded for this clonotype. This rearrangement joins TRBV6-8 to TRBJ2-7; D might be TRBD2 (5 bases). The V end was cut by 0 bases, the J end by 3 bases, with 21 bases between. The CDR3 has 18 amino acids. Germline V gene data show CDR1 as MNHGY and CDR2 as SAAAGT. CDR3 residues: CASSYSIIFMRTLYEQYF. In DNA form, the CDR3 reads TGTGCCAGCAGTTACTCGATAATATTCATGCGGACTCTCTACGAGCAGTACTTC.

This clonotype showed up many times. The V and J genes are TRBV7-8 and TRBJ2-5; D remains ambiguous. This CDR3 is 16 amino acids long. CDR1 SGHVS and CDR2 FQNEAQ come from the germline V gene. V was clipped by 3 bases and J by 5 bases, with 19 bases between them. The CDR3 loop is CASSFSLDIFWETQYF. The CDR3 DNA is TGTGCCAGCAGCTTCTCTCTTGACATTTTTTGGGAGACCCAGTACTTC.

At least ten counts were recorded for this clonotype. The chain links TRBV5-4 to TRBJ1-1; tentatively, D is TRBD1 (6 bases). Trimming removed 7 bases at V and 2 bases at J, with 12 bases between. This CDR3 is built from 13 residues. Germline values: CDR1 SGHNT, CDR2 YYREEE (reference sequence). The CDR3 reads CASSGQTNTEAFF. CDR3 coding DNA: TGTGCCAGCTCCGGACAGACAAACACTGAAGCTTTCTTT.

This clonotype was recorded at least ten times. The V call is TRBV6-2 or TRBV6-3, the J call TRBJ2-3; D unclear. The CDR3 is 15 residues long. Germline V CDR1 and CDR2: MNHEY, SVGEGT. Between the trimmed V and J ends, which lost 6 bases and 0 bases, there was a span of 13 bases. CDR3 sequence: CASSPDTRSTDTQYF. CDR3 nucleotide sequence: TGTGCCAGCAGCCCAGACACCCGAAGCACAGATACGCAGTATTTT.

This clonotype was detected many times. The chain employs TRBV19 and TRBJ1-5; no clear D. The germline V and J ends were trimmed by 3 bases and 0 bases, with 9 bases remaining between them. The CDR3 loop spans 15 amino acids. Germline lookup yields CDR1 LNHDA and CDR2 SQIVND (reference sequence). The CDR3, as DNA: TGTGCCAGTAGTATGGCAGGATTTAGCAATCAGCCCCAGCATTTT. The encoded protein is CASSMAGFSNQPQHF.

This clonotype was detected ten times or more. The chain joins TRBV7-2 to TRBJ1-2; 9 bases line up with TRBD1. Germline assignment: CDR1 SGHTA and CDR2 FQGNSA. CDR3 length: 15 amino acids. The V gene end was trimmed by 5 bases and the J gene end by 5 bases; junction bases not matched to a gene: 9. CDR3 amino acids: CASSHGQGRSYGYTF. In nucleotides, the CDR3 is TGTGCCAGCAGCCATGGACAGGGGCGTTCATATGGCTACACCTTC.

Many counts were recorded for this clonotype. The CDR3 reads CSARGPGPGTDTQYF. The CDR3 nucleotides are TGCAGTGCTAGAGGACCGGGACCCGGCACAGATACGCAGTATTTT. The chain carries TRBV20-1 and TRBJ2-3; D is possibly TRBD1 or TRBD2 (5 bases each). With 1 base removed from V and 1 base from J, the gap between germline ends came to 12 bases. There are 15 residues in the CDR3. CDR1 is DFQATT and CDR2 is SNEGSKA in the germline V gene (reference sequence).

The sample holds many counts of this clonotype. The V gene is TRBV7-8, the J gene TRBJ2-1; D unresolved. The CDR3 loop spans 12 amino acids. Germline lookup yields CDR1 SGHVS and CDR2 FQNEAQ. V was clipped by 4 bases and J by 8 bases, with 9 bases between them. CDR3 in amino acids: CASSSYRDEQFF. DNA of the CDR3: TGTGCCAGCAGCTCCTATCGGGATGAGCAGTTCTTC.

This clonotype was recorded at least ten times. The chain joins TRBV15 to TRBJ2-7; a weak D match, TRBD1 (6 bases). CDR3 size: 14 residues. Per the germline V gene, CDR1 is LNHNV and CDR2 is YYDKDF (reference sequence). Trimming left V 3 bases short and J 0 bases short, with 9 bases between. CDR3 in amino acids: CATSRDSFSYEQYF. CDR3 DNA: TGTGCCACCAGCAGGGACAGTTTCTCCTACGAGCAGTACTTC.

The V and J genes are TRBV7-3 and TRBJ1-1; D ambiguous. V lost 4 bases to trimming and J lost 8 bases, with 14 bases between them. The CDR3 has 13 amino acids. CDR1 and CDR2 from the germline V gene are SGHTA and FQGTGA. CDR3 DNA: TGTGCCAGCAGCTCTGGGTCAGTTAGCGAAGCTTTCTTT. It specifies CASSSGSVSEAFF.

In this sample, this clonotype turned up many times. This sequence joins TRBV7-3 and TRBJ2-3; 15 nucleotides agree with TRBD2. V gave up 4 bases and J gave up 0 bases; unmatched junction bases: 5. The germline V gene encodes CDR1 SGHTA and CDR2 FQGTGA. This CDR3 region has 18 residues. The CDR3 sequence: CASSSGTSGGWSTDTQYF. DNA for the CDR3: TGTGCCAGCAGCTCCGGGACTAGCGGGGGGTGGAGCACAGATACGCAGTATTTT.

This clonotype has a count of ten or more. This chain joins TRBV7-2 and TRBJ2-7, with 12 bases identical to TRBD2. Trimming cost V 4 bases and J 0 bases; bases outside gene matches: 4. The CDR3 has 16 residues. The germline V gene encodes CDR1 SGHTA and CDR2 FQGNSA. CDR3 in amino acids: CASSYGLAGSSYEQYF. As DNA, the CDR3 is TGTGCCAGCAGCTACGGACTAGCGGGGAGCTCCTACGAGCAGTACTTC.

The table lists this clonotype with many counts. CDR3 residues: CASSLNNNQPQHF. In nucleotides, the CDR3 is TGTGCCAGCAGCTTAAACAACAATCAGCCCCAGCATTTT. The V and J genes are TRBV7-6 and TRBJ1-5; no clear D gene. The CDR3 is 13 residues long. Trimming took off 2 bases at V and 3 bases at J, with 5 bases between the two ends. In germline, CDR1 is SGHVS, CDR2 FNYEAQ.

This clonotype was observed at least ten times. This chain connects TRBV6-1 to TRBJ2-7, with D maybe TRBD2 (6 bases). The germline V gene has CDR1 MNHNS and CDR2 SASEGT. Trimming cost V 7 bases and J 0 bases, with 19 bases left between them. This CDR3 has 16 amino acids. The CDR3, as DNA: TGTGCCAGCACCAACAACGGAGCTAGCGTCTCCTACGAGCAGTACTTC. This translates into CASTNNGASVSYEQYF.

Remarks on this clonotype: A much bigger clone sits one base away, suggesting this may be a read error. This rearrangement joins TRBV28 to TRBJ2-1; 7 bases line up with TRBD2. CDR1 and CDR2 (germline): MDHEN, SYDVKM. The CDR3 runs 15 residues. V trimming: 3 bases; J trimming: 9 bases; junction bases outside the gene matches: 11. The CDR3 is CASSFLRGENGEQFF. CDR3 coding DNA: TGTGCCAGCAGTTTCCTACGGGGGGAAAACGGTGAGCAGTTCTTC.

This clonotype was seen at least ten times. As DNA, the CDR3 is TGCGCCAGCAGCTTGTCAACAGAAATTAGGGAGCTGTTTTTT. Protein: CASSLSTEIRELFF. This chain connects TRBV5-1 to TRBJ2-2; D remains ambiguous. Deletions cut 1 base from V and 9 bases from J, with 13 bases between. This CDR3 is 14 amino acids long. CDR1 and CDR2 (germline): SGHRS, YFSETQ.

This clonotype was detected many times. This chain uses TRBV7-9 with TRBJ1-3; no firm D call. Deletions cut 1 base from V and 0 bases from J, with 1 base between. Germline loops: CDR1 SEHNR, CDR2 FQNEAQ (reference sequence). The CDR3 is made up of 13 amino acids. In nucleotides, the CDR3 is TGTGCCAGCAGCTTAGACTCTGGAAACACCATATATTTT. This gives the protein CASSLDSGNTIYF.